The clone carrying this TCR beta chain was detected ten times or more. The antigen remains undetermined. These data belong to a study of neurological immune-mediated disorders. Study-level points and caveats: The absence of any CDR3 amino acid sequence shared by expanded clones across subjects suggests that repertoires were private in all groups. The greatest degree of TCR clonal expansion was observed in HTLV-1-associated myelopathy, with the lowest in multiple sclerosis, below that of healthy controls.

Specified time point: technical triplicate 1. For the sorted libraries, 1 million CD4+ or CD8+ T cells were used. The authors produced cDNA by 5'RACE using 10-nucleotide random UMIs. MiXCR was run by TCRdb on the 5' RACE reads, yielding one entry per CDR3 protein. The table lists tens of thousands of distinct CDR3 sequences, over 10% of them singletons. CDR1 and CDR2 (germline): DFQATT, SNEGSKA (reference sequence). This CDR3 is 17 amino acids long. The ends lost 6 bases at V and 3 bases at J; junction bases unmatched: 11. The chain joins TRBV20-1 to TRBJ2-1, with 13 bases lining up with TRBD2. This clonotype was sampled from a female donor with HTLV-1-associated myelopathy (HAM/TSP). Sequencing was done on a sample of CD4+ T cells from blood. CDR3 protein: CSATGTSGEKIYNEQFF. The CDR3 DNA sequence: TGCAGTGCGACCGGGACTAGCGGGGAAAAGATCTACAATGAGCAGTTCTTC.